Each of the 27 T cell receptor beta chains below was sequenced from the same sample in a study of T cell changes during pregnancy in multiple sclerosis. Generated by immunoSEQ multiplex PCR, the TCRdb table keeps only in-frame clones and is missing some. The top ten hold 11% of the sample, which has about 32,000 clones, 89% seen once. The specimen comprised CD8+ T cells from peripheral blood mononuclear cells, sampled in the third trimester of pregnancy. These receptors all come from a female donor with multiple sclerosis, enrolled in a pregnancy study.

The chain recombines TRBV9 with TRBJ1-5; maybe TRBD1 (5 bases). The CDR3 is 15 residues long. Germline V gene data show CDR1 as SGDLS and CDR2 as YYNGEE. Trimming stripped 0 bases from V and 4 bases from J, with 11 bases between. The CDR3 sequence is CASSVDGGWNQPQHF. In DNA form, the CDR3 reads TGTGCCAGCAGCGTAGACGGGGGGTGGAATCAGCCCCAGCATTTT.

This chain links TRBV13 with TRBJ1-3, with TRBD1 identical over 9 bases. Germline V gene lookup returns CDR1 PRHDT and CDR2 FYEKMQ (reference sequence). This CDR3 has 15 amino acids. J was trimmed by 2 bases and V by 4 bases; bases with no gene match: 3. The DNA for the CDR3 is TGTGCCAGCAGCTCCGGGACAGGGCCTGGAAACACCATATATTTT. Its translation: CASSSGTGPGNTIYF.

The chain carries TRBV29-1 and TRBJ1-1; D uncertain. The CDR3 sequence is 15 residues long. Trimming stripped 4 bases from V and 5 bases from J, with 20 bases between. Germline assignment: CDR1 SQVTM and CDR2 ANQGSEA. The CDR3 loop reads CSVVERDTAWTEAFF. CDR3 nucleotides: TGCAGCGTTGTGGAGAGGGATACCGCCTGGACTGAAGCTTTCTTT.

The chain is built from TRBV2 and TRBJ2-1; 7 bases map to TRBD2. The CDR3 totals 9 residues. Trimming cost V 8 bases and J 15 bases; bases outside gene matches: 4. The V gene's germline CDR1 is SNHLY and CDR2 FYNNEI. The DNA of the CDR3 is TGTGCCAGCGGGGGGGAGGGGTTCTTC. It codes for CASGGEGFF.

The chain combines TRBV6-6 with TRBJ2-7; the D gene is possibly TRBD2 (5 bases). Trimming shortened V by 8 bases and J by 0 bases, and 14 bases separated the two germline ends. Germline CDR1 MNHNY, CDR2 SVGAGI (reference sequence). This CDR3 has 14 residues. CDR3 DNA: TGTGCCAGCTTCGCCGGGGATAGCTCCTACGAGCAGTACTTC. This codes for CASFAGDSSYEQYF.

This chain links TRBV27 with TRBJ2-5; 10 bases fit TRBD2. The CDR3 has 15 residues. Germline CDR1 is MNHEY and CDR2 is SMNVEV (reference sequence). Unmatched junction bases numbered 4, after V lost 4 bases and J lost 2 bases. DNA for the CDR3: TGTGCCAGCAGTTGGTCTAGCGGGAGACAAGAGACCCAGTACTTC. Translated: CASSWSSGRQETQYF.

The V call is TRBV6-5, the J call TRBJ2-3, with TRBD2 identical over 9 bases. Germline V gene lookup returns CDR1 MNHEY and CDR2 SVGAGI. J gave up 0 bases and V 5 bases, and 3 bases lay outside the gene matches. The CDR3 sequence is 15 residues long. The CDR3 here is CASSALAGSTDTQYF. CDR3 DNA: TGTGCCAGCAGTGCTCTAGCGGGGAGCACAGATACGCAGTATTTT.

The chain joins TRBV27 to TRBJ2-3; TRBD2 matches at 11 bases. Germline V gene sequence: CDR1 MNHEY, CDR2 SMNVEV (reference sequence). The ends lost 2 bases at V and 8 bases at J; junction bases unmatched: 6. There are 15 residues in the CDR3. DNA for the CDR3: TGTGCCAGCAGTTTAGCCGGACTAGCGGGCGGTACGCAGTATTTT. The encoded protein is CASSLAGLAGGTQYF.

V gene TRBV5-1 combines with J gene TRBJ2-7; D remains unclear. V was clipped by 0 bases and J by 7 bases, with 11 bases between them. Germline CDR1 reads SGHRS; CDR2 reads YFSETQ. The length of the CDR3 is 13 residues. The CDR3 loop reads CASSLASAREQYF. In nucleotides, the CDR3 is TGCGCCAGCAGCTTGGCCTCGGCGAGGGAGCAGTACTTC.

The V gene is TRBV18, the J gene TRBJ1-5, with D perhaps matching TRBD1 (5 bases). Germline V lookup: CDR1 KGHSH, CDR2 LQKENI. CDR3 length equals 11 residues. Trimming cost V 8 bases and J 5 bases, with 7 bases left between them. CDR3 nucleotides: TGTGCCAGCCCGACAGATCAGCCCCAGCATTTT. It is translated as CASPTDQPQHF. The variable domain in full, completed from reference TRBV18 and TRBJ1-5, reads NAGVMQNPRHLVRRRGQEARLRCSPMKGHSHVYWYRQLPEEGLKFMVYLQKENIIDESGMPKERFSAEFPKEGPSILRIQQVVRGDSAAYFCASPTDQPQHFGDGTRLSIL.

This clone was counted once. The chain is built from TRBV7-9 and TRBJ2-7; tentatively, D is TRBD1 (5 bases). Between the trimmed V and J ends, which lost 6 bases and 3 bases, there was a span of 12 bases. Germline lookup yields CDR1 SEHNR and CDR2 FQNEAQ (reference sequence). The CDR3 runs to 13 residues. The CDR3 nucleotides read TGTGCCAGCAGGCTGCAGGGTGTCTACGAGCAGTACTTC. Residues: CASRLQGVYEQYF.

This chain links TRBV9 with TRBJ2-1, with 9 bases lining up with TRBD1. This CDR3 is built from 17 residues. Germline CDR1 SGDLS, CDR2 YYNGEE. J was trimmed by 7 bases and V by 0 bases; bases with no gene match: 11. The CDR3 here is CASSVGVEGTGINEQFF. The DNA of the CDR3 is TGTGCCAGCAGCGTAGGGGTCGAGGGGACAGGGATTAATGAGCAGTTCTTC. Together with reference TRBV9 and TRBJ2-1, the CDR3 gives the full variable domain: DSGVTQTPKHLITATGQRVTLRCSPRSGDLSVYWYQQSLDQGLQFLIQYYNGEERAKGNILERFSAQQFPDLHSELNLSSLELGDSALYFCASSVGVEGTGINEQFFGPGTRLTVL.

The chain uses TRBV30 and TRBJ1-5; tentatively, D is TRBD1 (6 bases). The CDR3 has 12 residues. Germline CDR1 and CDR2: GTSNPN and SVGIG (reference sequence). Trimming cost V 3 bases and J 6 bases, with 9 bases left between them. The CDR3, as DNA: TGTGCCTGGAGCGCAGGGGCTCAGCCCCAGCATTTT. Amino acids: CAWSAGAQPQHF.

This clone appeared a single time. The rearrangement joins TRBV13 to TRBJ2-1, with unresolved D. This CDR3 region has 14 residues. Germline loops: CDR1 PRHDT, CDR2 FYEKMQ (reference sequence). The V end was cut by 0 bases, the J end by 6 bases, with 9 bases between. The CDR3 DNA reads TGTGCCAGCAGCTTAGGGGCTGGTGTCAATGAGCAGTTCTTC. Protein product: CASSLGAGVNEQFF.

The chain carries TRBV21-1 and TRBJ1-4; TRBD1 is the table's D call and was not checked against the DNA. TRBV21-1 is a pseudogene. The CDR3 is 22 residues long. The CDR3 loop is CASSKRLTGESAHRSTNEKLFF. The CDR3 DNA reads TGTGCCAGCAGCAAGAGGTTGACAGGGGAGTCCGCTCACCGCTCAACTAATGAAAAACTGTTTTTT.

V gene TRBV19 combines with J gene TRBJ2-1, with D possibly matching TRBD1 (9 bases). The V gene's germline CDR1 is LNHDA and CDR2 SQIVND (reference sequence). The CDR3 consists of 16 residues. Trimming took 4 bases from V and 7 from J, leaving 20 bases between them. The CDR3, as DNA: TGTGCCAGTAGTAAAAACAGGGGGCGGGGGGTAAATGAGCAGTTCTTC. This translates into CASSKNRGRGVNEQFF.

The CDR3: CASSLTGVSNQPQHF. CDR3 in DNA: TGTGCCAGCAGTTTGACAGGGGTTAGCAATCAGCCCCAGCATTTT. The chain employs TRBV28 and TRBJ1-5; TRBD1 aligns across 8 bases. The germline V gene encodes CDR1 MDHEN and CDR2 SYDVKM. The CDR3 consists of 15 residues. The J segment lost 0 bases and the V segment lost 3 bases, leaving 1 base of the junction unmatched.

The chain couples TRBV6-5 to TRBJ2-7; 8 positions match TRBD1. Germline V gene lookup returns CDR1 MNHEY and CDR2 SVGAGI. The CDR3 sequence is 13 residues long. V lost 2 bases and J lost 7; bases outside the gene matches: 4. The chain's CDR3 is CASSYLGTGEQYF. The CDR3 region has the DNA TGTGCCAGCAGTTACCTTGGGACAGGAGAGCAGTACTTC.

The CDR3 loop reads CASSEDPWGPLRWANVLTF. In DNA form, the CDR3 reads TGTGCCAGCAGTGAAGACCCGTGGGGGCCCCTTAGATGGGCCAACGTCCTGACTTTC. The chain joins TRBV2 to TRBJ2-6; tentatively, D is TRBD1 (6 bases). This CDR3 comprises 19 residues. Germline V CDR1 and CDR2: SNHLY, FYNNEI. The V end was cut by 1 base, the J end by 5 bases, with 21 bases between.

This chain uses TRBV7-8 with TRBJ2-7, with 9 nucleotides matching TRBD1. The germline V gene has CDR1 SGHVS and CDR2 FQNEAQ. This CDR3 spans 17 amino acids. V dropped 4 bases and J dropped 4; count of bases not matched to a gene: 14. CDR3 residues: CASSWGPRDRGEYEQYF. The CDR3 DNA sequence: TGTGCCAGCAGCTGGGGCCCGAGAGACAGGGGGGAGTACGAGCAGTACTTC.

The chain combines TRBV2 with TRBJ2-1; D gene uncertain. V gave up 5 bases and J gave up 10 bases, with 6 bases separating them. Germline CDR1 and CDR2: SNHLY and FYNNEI. This CDR3 region has 10 residues. The CDR3 loop is CASSRWEQFF. The CDR3 DNA follows: TGTGCCAGCAGTCGGTGGGAGCAGTTCTTC.

CDR3 DNA sequence: TGTGCCAGCAGCTTAGGCGGATCAGGGGGTGAGCAGTTCTTC. This translates into CASSLGGSGGEQFF. The V gene is TRBV5-6, the J gene TRBJ2-1; 7 bases are a match to TRBD1. CDR1 and CDR2 from the germline V gene are SGHDT and YYEEEE. J gave up 9 bases and V 2 bases, and 8 bases lay outside the gene matches. This CDR3 region has 14 residues.

This clone was observed a few times. The chain couples TRBV18 to TRBJ2-1; 11 nucleotides agree with TRBD2. V trimming: 6 bases; J trimming: 7 bases; junction bases outside the gene matches: 5. CDR3 length: 14 residues. Germline CDR1 reads KGHSH; CDR2 reads LQKENI. The CDR3 sequence: CASSPLAGGNEQFF. The CDR3, as DNA: TGTGCCAGCTCCCCCCTAGCGGGGGGTAATGAGCAGTTCTTC.

This clone has only one observation. The chain is built from TRBV7-9 and TRBJ2-7, with 8 positions matching TRBD1. V lost 4 bases to trimming and J lost 2 bases; unmatched junction nucleotides: 7. The CDR3 length is 15 residues. The germline gives CDR1 SEHNR, CDR2 FQNEAQ (reference sequence). The CDR3 DNA is TGTGCCAGCAGCTCTTTCCGGGACAGGCCCTACGAGCAGTACTTC. The encoded protein is CASSSFRDRPYEQYF. Full variable domain (rest looked up from reference TRBV7-9 and TRBJ2-7): DTGVSQNPRHKITKRGQNVTFRCDPISEHNRLYWYRQTLGQGPEFLTYFQNEAQLEKSRLLSDRFSAERPKGSFSTLEIQRTEQGDSAMYLCASSSFRDRPYEQYFGPGTRLTVT.

J is TRBJ1-1 and V is TRBV23-1; a weak D match, TRBD1 (6 bases). TRBV23-1 is treated as an ORF (open reading frame) with a function not yet certain. V lost 6 bases, J lost 1 base, and 21 bases lay in between. The CDR3 runs 17 residues. CDR3 region: CASRIPGHSGKNTEAFF. The CDR3 DNA is TGCGCCAGCAGAATACCGGGACACTCGGGGAAGAACACTGAAGCTTTCTTT.

This clone appeared a few times. The chain recombines TRBV28 with TRBJ1-4; D is possibly TRBD1 (5 bases). In germline, CDR1 is MDHEN, CDR2 SYDVKM. The CDR3 has 13 residues. V shed 3 bases and J shed 10 bases, with 12 bases lying between them. The CDR3 loop is CASSLGGGRKLFF. In DNA, the CDR3 is TGTGCCAGCAGTTTGGGCGGGGGTAGAAAACTGTTTTTT.

The chain employs TRBV9 and TRBJ2-3; TRBD1 matches 10 bases. Unmatched junction bases numbered 11, after V lost 4 bases and J lost 6 bases. CDR1 is SGDLS and CDR2 is YYNGEE in the germline V gene. The CDR3 has 16 residues. This chain's CDR3 is CASSPRQGAQRDTQYF. The CDR3 nucleotides are TGTGCCAGCAGCCCACGACAGGGGGCGCAGAGGGATACGCAGTATTTT.